Sequencing of this T cell receptor beta chain was carried out in a study of control samples from healthy donors and cancer patients. This CDR3 contains 19 residues. CDR1 and CDR2 (germline): MNHEY, SVGEGT. Trimming cost V 0 bases and J 5 bases; bases outside gene matches: 9. Assay used: immunoSEQ multiplex PCR; TCRdb lists only in-frame clones, some missing. The sample consists of about 180,000 clones, 85% to 95% of them appearing once. This clone was detected once. This TCR was sampled from a woman younger than 30 in good health. The sample consisted of blood. V and J are TRBV6-2 or TRBV6-3 and TRBJ2-1, with 14 bases aligning to TRBD2. CDR3 bases: TGTGCCAGCAGTTACTCGCGCTGGACTAGCGGGGGGAATGACAATGAGCAGTTCTTC. Protein product: CASSYSRWTSGGNDNEQFF.